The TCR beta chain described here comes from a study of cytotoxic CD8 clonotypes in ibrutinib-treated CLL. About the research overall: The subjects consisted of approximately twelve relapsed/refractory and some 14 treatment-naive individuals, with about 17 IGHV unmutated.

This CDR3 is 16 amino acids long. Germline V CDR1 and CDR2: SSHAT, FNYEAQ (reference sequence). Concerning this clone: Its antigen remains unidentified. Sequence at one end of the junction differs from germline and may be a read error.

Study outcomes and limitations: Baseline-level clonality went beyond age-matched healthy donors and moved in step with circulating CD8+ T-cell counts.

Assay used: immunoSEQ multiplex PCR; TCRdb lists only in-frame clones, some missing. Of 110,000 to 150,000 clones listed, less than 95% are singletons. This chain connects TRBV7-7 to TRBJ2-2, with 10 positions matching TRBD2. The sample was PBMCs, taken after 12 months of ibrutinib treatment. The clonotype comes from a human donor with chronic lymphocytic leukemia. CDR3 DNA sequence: TGTGCTAGCAGGAAATCTAGCGGGAGAAATACCGGGGAGCTGTTTTTT. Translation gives CASRKSSGRNTGELFF.